The 2 T cell receptor beta chains in this list originate from one sample, sequenced in a study of cytomegalovirus exposure and HLA in healthy donors. It was with 60 Vbeta and 13 Jbeta primers that the PCR ran. Using immunoSEQ multiplex PCR, the repertoire was profiled, and TCRdb retains in-frame clones only, with some absent. The sample yields fewer than 110,000 clones, around 73% seen once. The sequenced sample was PBMCs. These receptors were taken from a man aged 30 to 45 in good health and CMV-seronegative.

This clone came up once. CDR3 region: CASSLYAGGRGKLFF. The CDR3 region has the DNA TGTGCCAGCAGTTTATACGCAGGGGGCCGTGGAAAACTGTTTTTT. The chain has TRBV28 and TRBJ1-4, with 8 bases lining up with TRBD1. The CDR3 sequence is 15 residues long. The germline V gene encodes CDR1 MDHEN and CDR2 SYDVKM. V gave up 1 base and J gave up 10 bases; unmatched junction bases: 8.

The rearrangement joins TRBV28 to TRBJ2-3; D ambiguous. CDR1 and CDR2 from the germline V gene are MDHEN and SYDVKM. V was shortened by 6 bases and J by 2 bases, with 6 bases between the two germline ends. This CDR3 has 12 residues. The DNA of the CDR3 is TGTGCCAGCAGCCTATTCACAGATACGCAGTATTTT. As protein: CASSLFTDTQYF.